A single sample is the source of the 21 T cell receptor beta chains below, sequenced in a study of vaccination and CD4 T cells after COVID-19. Treatment indicated: roughly ten-day PBMC culture with coronavirus spike peptide pools or control peptides (ViraFEST assay). Oncomine TCR Beta short-read sequencing was applied to DNA from cultured CD4+ T cells. TCRdb processed the PCR reads anew with MiXCR; each CDR3 protein has one entry. Seen here are just over 20,000 distinct CDR3 sequences, 70% observed once, and the top ten hold roughly 9.4%. These receptors have no known antigen. The sequenced material came from CD4+ T cells from blood, cultured in vitro. These receptors originate from a human donor who had recovered from COVID-19.

This clonotype was seen only a few times. The chain couples TRBV15 to TRBJ1-2, with D possibly TRBD1 on 5 matching bases. V shed 3 bases and J shed 4 bases, with 9 bases lying between them. The germline CDR1 and CDR2 sequences are LNHNV and YYDKDF (reference sequence). The CDR3 runs 13 residues. The CDR3 spells CATSSTGPYGYTF. CDR3 nucleotide sequence: TGTGCCACCAGCAGCACGGGGCCCTATGGCTACACCTTC.

The chain joins TRBV7-8 to TRBJ2-7; 9 nucleotides align to TRBD1. J was trimmed by 2 bases and V by 5 bases; bases with no gene match: 7. This CDR3 has 15 amino acids. Germline V lookup: CDR1 SGHVS, CDR2 FQNEAQ. CDR3 in DNA: TGTGCCAGCAGCCACGGGGGACAGGGAACCTACGAGCAGTACTTC. Protein: CASSHGGQGTYEQYF.

This clonotype has a handful of counts. The chain joins TRBV27 to TRBJ2-5, with a weak D call TRBD1 (6 bases). CDR1 is MNHEY, CDR2 SMNVEV, per germline (reference sequence). CDR3 length: 13 amino acids. V lost 6 bases and J lost 3, with 11 bases in between. The CDR3 DNA is TGTGCCAGCAGGACCAGGGGTAAAGAGACCCAGTACTTC. Its translation: CASRTRGKETQYF.

The genes are TRBV20-1 and TRBJ1-6; D gene uncertain. The V gene lost 1 base and the J gene lost 5 bases, with 6 bases spanning the gap. The CDR3 runs to 13 residues. Germline CDR1 is DFQATT and CDR2 is SNEGSKA (reference sequence). CDR3 in amino acids: CSARGRHNSPLHF. CDR3 nucleotides: TGCAGTGCTAGAGGACGCCATAATTCACCCCTCCACTTT.

V gene TRBV12-3 or TRBV12-4 combines with J gene TRBJ1-5, with D possibly being TRBD1 (6 bases). The V and J ends lost 6 bases and 1 base respectively, with 13 bases between them. The CDR3 has 15 residues. The CDR3 region is CASSPNRASNQPQHF. The CDR3 nucleotides read TGTGCCAGCAGCCCAAACAGGGCGAGCAATCAGCCCCAGCATTTT.

This rearrangement joins TRBV19 to TRBJ1-1; TRBD1 might be the D (5 bases). The germline CDR1 and CDR2 sequences are LNHDA and SQIVND (reference sequence). V lost 7 bases to trimming and J lost 4 bases, with 19 bases between them. The CDR3 runs 15 residues. CDR3 in amino acids: CASTEGPGRGTEAFF. CDR3 DNA sequence: TGTGCCAGTACCGAGGGACCGGGGAGGGGCACTGAAGCTTTCTTT. Combining the CDR3 with reference TRBV19 and TRBJ1-1 gives the whole variable domain DGGITQSPKYLFRKEGQNVTLSCEQNLNHDAMYWYRQDPGQGLRLIYYSQIVNDFQKGDIAEGYSVSREKKESFPLTVTSAQKNPTAFYLCASTEGPGRGTEAFFGQGTRLTVV.

CDR3 sequence reads: CASSLGPGAGNTIYF. The CDR3 DNA follows: TGTGCCAGCAGCTTAGGGCCCGGGGCTGGAAACACCATATATTTT. The chain uses TRBV7-7 and TRBJ1-3; D gene ambiguous. Trimming shortened V by 1 base and J by 2 bases, and 9 bases separated the two germline ends. CDR1 and CDR2 from the germline V gene are SSHAT and FNYEAQ (reference sequence). The CDR3 has 15 amino acids.

The genes are TRBV4-3 and TRBJ2-7; no clear D gene. The V end lost 1 base, the J end lost 3 bases, and 13 bases lay between the germline ends. CDR1 is LGHNA, CDR2 YSLEER, per germline. The CDR3 is 15 residues long. Here the CDR3 DNA reads TGCGCCAGCAGCCAAGGTCCGGGTCGGTACTACGAGCAGTACTTC. This codes for CASSQGPGRYYEQYF.

The chain joins TRBV30 to TRBJ2-6; a possible D gene is TRBD1 (5 bases). CDR1 and CDR2 (germline): GTSNPN, SVGIG (reference sequence). CDR3 size: 14 residues. Trimming took 4 bases from V and 0 from J, leaving 7 bases between them. The CDR3 protein is CAWKGFSGANVLTF. In nucleotides, the CDR3 is TGTGCCTGGAAGGGGTTCTCTGGGGCCAACGTCCTGACTTTC.

The genes are TRBV11-2 and TRBJ2-5; D perhaps matches TRBD2 (6 bases). Trimming removed 6 bases from V and 4 bases from J, with 15 bases in between. The germline gives CDR1 SGHAT, CDR2 FQNNGV. CDR3 size: 14 residues. In nucleotides, the CDR3 is TGTGCCAGCAGGTGGGACTGGGCCCTAGAGACCCAGTACTTC. This gives the protein CASRWDWALETQYF.

The J gene is TRBJ2-7, the V gene TRBV4-1, with D possibly being TRBD1 (6 bases). V gave up 3 bases and J gave up 0 bases, with 12 bases separating them. CDR1 and CDR2 (germline): MGHRA, YSYEKL. There are 15 residues in the CDR3. The CDR3 spells CASSQGHRSSYEQYF. CDR3 DNA sequence: TGCGCCAGCAGCCAGGGACACCGGAGCTCCTACGAGCAGTACTTC.

This clonotype appeared once. The V gene is TRBV7-2, the J gene TRBJ1-1, with D possibly matching TRBD1 (6 bases). CDR3 size: 14 residues. V gave up 10 bases and J gave up 4 bases, with 19 bases separating them. Germline V gene lookup returns CDR1 SGHTA and CDR2 FQGNSA. CDR3 nucleotides: TGTGCCAATGACAAACAGGGCGTTGGCACTGAAGCTTTCTTT. It yields the protein CANDKQGVGTEAFF. Full variable domain (missing parts from reference TRBV7-2 and TRBJ1-1): GAGVSQSPSNKVTEKGKDVELRCDPISGHTALYWYRQSLGQGLEFLIYFQGNSAPDKSGLPSDRFSAERTGGSVSTLTIQRTQQEDSAVYLCANDKQGVGTEAFFGQGTRLTVV.

This clonotype was picked up a small number of times. The chain combines TRBV6-1 with TRBJ1-1; 9 bases match TRBD1. The CDR3 has 12 residues. Trimming cost V 5 bases and J 13 bases; bases outside gene matches: 8. Germline lookup yields CDR1 MNHNS and CDR2 SASEGT. CDR3 residues: CASSTTGGRGFF. In DNA, the CDR3 is TGTGCCAGCAGTACGACAGGGGGACGAGGTTTCTTT.

The rearrangement links TRBV24-1 to TRBJ1-1, with D tentatively TRBD1 (5 bases). In germline, CDR1 is KGHDR, CDR2 SFDVKD. CDR3 length: 17 amino acids. V lost 4 bases to trimming and J lost 1 base, with 18 bases between them. In nucleotides, the CDR3 is TGTGCCACCAGTGACCGTACAGGTTCGGGGTGGAACACTGAAGCTTTCTTT. Amino acid sequence: CATSDRTGSGWNTEAFF.

The gene calls are TRBV7-2 and TRBJ2-1, with D unresolved. This CDR3 region has 15 residues. Trimming removed 5 bases from V and 4 bases from J, with 15 bases in between. CDR1 is SGHTA, CDR2 FQGNSA, per germline. DNA for the CDR3: TGTGCCAGCAGCCCAAGCGCGGAGCCTTACAATGAGCAGTTCTTC. Encoded protein: CASSPSAEPYNEQFF.

The chain recombines TRBV28 with TRBJ1-5; the match to TRBD1 covers 7 bases. Trimming removed 3 bases from V and 4 bases from J; junction bases left unmatched: 3. Germline values: CDR1 MDHEN, CDR2 SYDVKM. The CDR3 totals 14 residues. The CDR3 DNA is TGTGCCAGCAGTTTCGACAGGGAAAATCAGCCCCAGCATTTT. It encodes CASSFDRENQPQHF.

A few counts support this clonotype. V usage is TRBV7-9 and J usage is TRBJ1-4; maybe TRBD1 (5 bases). Between the trimmed V and J ends, which lost 2 bases and 2 bases, there was a span of 9 bases. The germline gives CDR1 SEHNR, CDR2 FQNEAQ (reference sequence). The CDR3 is 15 residues long. CDR3 region: CASSLQAGTNEKLFF. The DNA of the CDR3 is TGTGCCAGCAGCTTACAGGCAGGGACTAATGAAAAACTGTTTTTT.

J is TRBJ1-5 and V is TRBV4-3; D is perhaps TRBD1 (5 bases). The V end was cut by 4 bases, the J end by 1 base, with 17 bases between. From germline, CDR1 is LGHNA and CDR2 YSLEER. CDR3 size: 17 residues. CDR3 coding DNA: TGCGCCAGCAGCCCTGGGGACCGCGGTAGGAGCAATCAGCCCCAGCATTTT. It codes for CASSPGDRGRSNQPQHF.

A few counts support this clonotype. The chain combines TRBV20-1 with TRBJ1-1; D perhaps matches TRBD1 (5 bases). Germline CDR1 is DFQATT and CDR2 is SNEGSKA (reference sequence). The CDR3 is made up of 13 amino acids. The ends were cut back, 6 bases at V and 0 bases at J, with 11 bases in the middle. This chain's CDR3 is CSARRGVNTEAFF. Here the CDR3 DNA reads TGCAGTGCCCGTCGGGGGGTGAACACTGAAGCTTTCTTT.

This clonotype came up once. The chain combines TRBV28 with TRBJ1-1; TRBD1 matches at 7 bases. The CDR3 covers 15 residues. J gave up 5 bases and V 6 bases, and 12 bases lay outside the gene matches. Germline V gene sequence: CDR1 MDHEN, CDR2 SYDVKM. DNA of the CDR3: TGTGCCAGCAGGACGCCAGGGGGGCTGGGAACTGAAGCTTTCTTT. Its protein product is CASRTPGGLGTEAFF.

This clonotype was found a few times. V usage is TRBV12-3 or TRBV12-4 and J usage is TRBJ1-2; D ambiguous. This CDR3 is 13 amino acids long. Trimming shortened V by 3 bases and J by 8 bases, and 13 bases separated the two germline ends. CDR3 DNA: TGTGCCAGCAGTTTCATAATCCCTCGCGGCTACACCTTC. It codes for CASSFIIPRGYTF.